This T cell receptor (beta chain) was recorded in a study of blood T cell repertoires in COVID-19. On the study more broadly: Acute and convalescent COVID-19 specimens originated in the United States, Italy and Spain. Nucleic acid was either cDNA or gDNA, and it came from T cells, B-cell-depleted T cells, or PBMCs.

In the study's own analysis: Reference gene primer amplification yielded estimated nucleated cell counts. Clones were read by immunoSEQ multiplex PCR, and TCRdb kept only the in-frame ones, dropping some. D and trimming come from the DNA, and the V and J calls and clone size come from that table. The sample holds about 80,000 clones; roughly 80% are singletons and the top ten take around 12%. The CDR3 is 13 amino acids. Germline trimming cut 4 bases from V and 3 bases from J; bases unmatched to any gene: 1. Looked up from germline, CDR1 is SGHNT and CDR2 is YYREEE (reference sequence). The genes are TRBV5-4 and TRBJ2-5; 9 bases match TRBD2. The sequence was obtained from a woman aged 40 to 50 with active or convalescent COVID-19. Sequencing was done on a sample of peripheral blood. The CDR3 DNA reads as TGTGCCAGCAGCGTAGCGGGGGAAGAGACCCAGTACTTC. Amino acid sequence: CASSVAGEETQYF.